This paragraph covers one TCR beta chain sequence. This sample is drawn from a study of Ad26.COV2.S vaccination and SARS-CoV-2 variants. The treatment denotes: 15 to 20 received Ad26.COV2.S at low or high dose, single or two shots; several received placebo; per-sample allocation not given. The study sampled participants on day 63 after the first vaccine or placebo injection. The data were produced by immunoSEQ multiplex PCR, yet TCRdb's version contains in-frame clones alone and is incomplete. Of roughly 320,000 clones listed, roughly 87% are singletons. The germline V gene encodes CDR1 MNHEY and CDR2 SMNVEV (reference sequence). The CDR3 runs 16 residues. Between the trimmed V and J ends, which lost 0 bases and 3 bases, there was a span of 14 bases.

The chain couples TRBV27 to TRBJ1-2; D unresolved. The sample here was peripheral blood, taken in a trial of Ad26.COV2.S vaccine versus placebo. This TCR came from a person between 18 and 59 years old who received the Ad26.COV2.S COVID-19 vaccine or a placebo. This chain's CDR3 is CASSLSFSPIYYGYTF. DNA of the CDR3: TGTGCCAGCAGTTTATCGTTCAGTCCCATATACTATGGCTACACCTTC.